Below, 18 T cell receptor beta chains from the same sample are listed, as sequenced in a study of blood T cell repertoires in COVID-19. TCRdb's copy holds only in-frame clones and misses some; the assay was immunoSEQ multiplex PCR. In the table there are more than 300,000 clones, about 90% of which are singletons. Sequenced material: peripheral blood. The receptors shown here come from a woman younger than 30 who had recovered from COVID-19.

This chain links TRBV28 with TRBJ2-2; TRBD2 agrees at 10 bases. The CDR3 is made up of 16 amino acids. CDR1 is MDHEN, CDR2 SYDVKM, per germline. V lost 4 bases, J lost 6 bases, and 8 bases stayed unmatched. CDR3 region: CASSSLAGGFPGELFF. The CDR3 region has the DNA TGTGCCAGCAGTTCGTTAGCGGGAGGCTTCCCCGGGGAGCTGTTTTTT.

The gene calls are TRBV27 and TRBJ2-3; 12 bases align to TRBD2. V dropped 0 bases and J dropped 2; count of bases not matched to a gene: 6. The germline V gene encodes CDR1 MNHEY and CDR2 SMNVEV (reference sequence). This CDR3 has 18 residues. The CDR3 DNA follows: TGTGCCAGCAGTTTATCGAAACTAGCGGGAGGATTCACAGATACGCAGTATTTT. This translates into CASSLSKLAGGFTDTQYF.

The chain combines TRBV5-1 with TRBJ2-1, with 9 nucleotides matching TRBD2. Germline V lookup: CDR1 SGHRS, CDR2 YFSETQ. Losses at the gene ends were 0 bases for V and 4 bases for J; bases not matched to a gene: 5. The length of the CDR3 is 16 residues. CDR3 sequence: CASSLAASGEYNEQFF. Written as DNA, the CDR3 is TGCGCCAGCAGCTTGGCCGCTAGCGGGGAATACAATGAGCAGTTCTTC.

The chain is built from TRBV10-3 and TRBJ2-1; TRBD2 matches at 8 bases. This CDR3 is 16 amino acids long. V trimming: 2 bases; J trimming: 0 bases; junction bases outside the gene matches: 3. Germline assignment: CDR1 ENHRY and CDR2 SYGVKD. DNA of the CDR3: TGTGCCATCAGTGAGCCGGCGGGAGGCTCCTACAATGAGCAGTTCTTC. Translated, it gives CAISEPAGGSYNEQFF.

This clone was seen once. The chain employs TRBV12-3 or TRBV12-4 and TRBJ1-1, with 9 bases that match TRBD1. V was clipped by 5 bases and J by 3 bases; unmatched bases: 1. CDR3 length: 13 residues. The CDR3 here is CASSTGGYTEAFF. The CDR3 region has the DNA TGTGCCAGCAGTACAGGGGGCTACACTGAAGCTTTCTTT.

This chain links TRBV4-3 with TRBJ2-6; 8 nucleotides match TRBD2. With 3 bases clipped from V and 0 bases from J, the junction kept 4 bases outside the gene matches. The CDR3 has 17 amino acids. Looked up from germline, CDR1 is LGHNA and CDR2 is YSLEER. CDR3: CASSHLAGPSGANVLTF. In nucleotides, the CDR3 is TGCGCCAGCAGCCATCTAGCGGGCCCCTCTGGGGCCAACGTCCTGACTTTC.

The chain is built from TRBV11-2 and TRBJ1-6, with 10 positions matching TRBD1. Germline V gene sequence: CDR1 SGHAT, CDR2 FQNNGV. Germline trimming cut 4 bases from V and 11 bases from J; bases unmatched to any gene: 8. This CDR3 contains 15 residues. In nucleotides, the CDR3 is TGTGCCAGCAGCTCGGGACAGGGGATCGGGCCACCCCTCCACTTT. Its translation is CASSSGQGIGPPLHF.

The chain links TRBV6-1 to TRBJ2-1; D might be TRBD2 (5 bases). This CDR3 spans 15 amino acids. Germline assignment: CDR1 MNHNS and CDR2 SASEGT. The V and J ends lost 2 bases and 15 bases respectively, with 23 bases between them. CDR3 loop: CASSESRALTIAPFF. CDR3 coding DNA: TGTGCCAGCAGTGAATCTCGCGCCTTGACTATCGCGCCGTTCTTC.

The chain recombines TRBV6-2 or TRBV6-3 with TRBJ2-7; tentative D call: TRBD1 (5 bases). Germline values: CDR1 MNHEY, CDR2 SVGEGT. V was clipped by 5 bases and J by 2 bases, with 16 bases between them. CDR3 length: 15 residues. The CDR3 nucleotides read TGTGCCAGCAGTCTACGACAAGGGGTAGCCTACGAGCAGTACGTC. It translates to CASSLRQGVAYEQYV.

This rearrangement joins TRBV6-2 or TRBV6-3 to TRBJ2-5, with D possibly matching TRBD2 (5 bases). The CDR3 is made up of 15 amino acids. V was shortened by 0 bases and J by 6 bases, with 14 bases between the two germline ends. The V gene's germline CDR1 is MNHEY and CDR2 SVGEGT. The CDR3: CASSYSRLYGKTQYF. CDR3 DNA: TGTGCCAGCAGTTACTCGAGGTTATACGGGAAGACCCAGTACTTC.

J is TRBJ1-1 and V is TRBV24-1; D unclear. Trimming stripped 4 bases from V and 3 bases from J, with 14 bases between. This CDR3 region has 15 residues. CDR1 KGHDR and CDR2 SFDVKD come from the germline V gene. The CDR3 bases are TGTGCCACCAGTGAAGCCGGGTCGGCCGACACTGAAGCTTTCTTT. Protein: CATSEAGSADTEAFF.

This clone was counted a single time. Other nucleotide sequences from this sample produce the same CDR3. The J gene is TRBJ1-1, the V gene TRBV3-1 (or the pseudogene TRBV3-2), with a weak D call TRBD1 (5 bases). The CDR3 has 14 amino acids. Germline-derived CDR1 and CDR2 are LGHDT and YNNKEL (reference sequence). Trimming cost V 1 base and J 5 bases, with 11 bases left between them. The CDR3 loop is CASSQGGVGTEAFF. CDR3 in DNA: TGTGCCAGCAGCCAAGGGGGGGTGGGAACTGAAGCTTTCTTT.

The chain links TRBV5-5 to TRBJ1-3; D gene unclear. Germline CDR1 is SGHKS and CDR2 is YYEKEE (reference sequence). This CDR3 spans 15 amino acids. V was trimmed by 4 bases and J by 3 bases, leaving 14 bases between them. CDR3 DNA: TGTGCCAGCAGCACCCGGTTACCCCGTGGAAACACCATATATTTT. Translation: CASSTRLPRGNTIYF.

V is TRBV11-3 and J is TRBJ2-1, with 9 bases that match TRBD2. After removal of 4 bases from V and 7 bases from J, the junction contained 2 bases not matched to a gene. In germline, CDR1 is SGHNT, CDR2 YENEEA. The CDR3 has 13 amino acids. CDR3 loop: CASSSSGINEQFF. CDR3 in DNA: TGTGCCAGCAGCTCTAGCGGGATTAATGAGCAGTTCTTC.

This sequence joins TRBV5-6 and TRBJ1-4; weak D call: TRBD1 (6 bases). V lost 0 bases and J lost 6, with 15 bases in between. Per germline, CDR1 SGHDT and CDR2 YYEEEE. The CDR3 is 16 amino acids. The CDR3 DNA reads TGTGCCAGCAGCTTGGCAAGTCGGGGGGCGGATGAAAAACTGTTTTTT. It encodes CASSLASRGADEKLFF.

The CDR3 protein is CASSLLAGSTGELFF. In DNA form, the CDR3 reads TGTGCCAGCAGCTTACTAGCGGGCTCCACCGGGGAGCTGTTTTTT. The rearrangement uses TRBV7-2 and TRBJ2-2, with 8 bases matching TRBD2. With 2 bases clipped from V and 4 bases from J, the junction kept 3 bases outside the gene matches. The CDR3 loop spans 15 amino acids. Germline values: CDR1 SGHTA, CDR2 FQGNSA.

The chain recombines TRBV6-2 or TRBV6-3 with TRBJ1-5; 9 bases map to TRBD1. Germline assignment: CDR1 MNHEY and CDR2 SVGEGT. The ends lost 3 bases at V and 5 bases at J; junction bases unmatched: 14. CDR3 length equals 18 residues. For the CDR3, the DNA is TGTGCCAGCAGTTATCCTATCCCGCCGGGACAGGGCGATCAGCCCCAGCATTTT. It translates to CASSYPIPPGQGDQPQHF.

In this sample, this clone turned up a few times. The V call is TRBV19, the J call TRBJ1-3, with a possible D match to TRBD1 (6 bases). CDR1 and CDR2 (germline): LNHDA, SQIVND (reference sequence). Trimming left V 6 bases short and J 8 bases short, with 17 bases between. The length of the CDR3 is 14 residues. CDR3: CASSQQGVRDTIYF. DNA of the CDR3: TGTGCCAGTAGCCAACAGGGAGTACGGGACACCATATATTTT.